What follows is one T cell receptor (beta chain) and its context. Here immunoSEQ multiplex PCR was the method, and the copy in TCRdb shows in-frame clones only, minus some. The table shows some 64,000 clones, with 92% occurring only once. The data were obtained in a study of T cell changes during pregnancy in multiple sclerosis. Per the germline V gene, CDR1 is SGDLS and CDR2 is YYNGEE. The CDR3 contains 15 residues. V was trimmed by 2 bases and J by 1 base, leaving 10 bases between them. The sequencing used peripheral blood, collected in the first trimester of pregnancy. This sequence was found in a female donor with multiple sclerosis, enrolled in a pregnancy study. The J gene is TRBJ1-3, the V gene TRBV9, with D tentatively TRBD1 (5 bases). CDR3 coding DNA: TGTGCCAGCAGCGTGACAGTATCGTCTGGAAACACCATATATTTT. Translating gives CASSVTVSSGNTIYF. Full variable domain (missing parts from reference TRBV9 and TRBJ1-3): DSGVTQTPKHLITATGQRVTLRCSPRSGDLSVYWYQQSLDQGLQFLIQYYNGEERAKGNILERFSAQQFPDLHSELNLSSLELGDSALYFCASSVTVSSGNTIYFGEGSWLTVV.